These 2 T cell receptor beta chains were all obtained from the same sample, sequenced in a study of brain T cells in children with intractable seizures. Only cases whose brain tissue showed the highest T cell transcript signatures were sequenced. The data were produced by immunoSEQ multiplex PCR, yet TCRdb's version contains in-frame clones alone and is incomplete. The sample lists more than 7,500 clones, around 69% occurring once. The material sequenced was resected brain tissue, taken at surgery. These receptors came from a boy under three years old with tuberous sclerosis and intractable seizures.

The V call is TRBV7-8, the J call TRBJ2-5; TRBD2 agrees at 7 bases. CDR1 is SGHVS, CDR2 FQNEAQ, per germline. The ends lost 1 base at V and 4 bases at J; junction bases unmatched: 3. This CDR3 region has 14 residues. The CDR3 DNA is TGTGCCAGCAGCTTAGTCGGGGGGTCAGAGACCCAGTACTTC. Protein product: CASSLVGGSETQYF.

The chain combines TRBV20-1 with TRBJ2-5, with D possibly being TRBD2 (5 bases). The V gene lost 3 bases and the J gene lost 2 bases, with 19 bases spanning the gap. Germline loops: CDR1 DFQATT, CDR2 SNEGSKA (reference sequence). This CDR3 contains 16 residues. The CDR3 here is CSASKVSGAVQETQYF. In DNA form, the CDR3 reads TGCAGTGCTAGTAAAGTATCCGGAGCGGTTCAAGAGACCCAGTACTTC.